One sample yielded the 5 T cell receptor beta chains listed below, sequenced in a study of cytomegalovirus exposure and HLA in healthy donors. PCR primers comprised 60 Vbeta and 13 Jbeta primers. Method: immunoSEQ multiplex PCR; TCRdb's copy keeps in-frame clones and lacks some. The sample carries about 140,000 clones, around 77% recorded once. Sequenced: PBMCs. All receptors derive from a man under 40 in good health and CMV-seronegative.

This rearrangement joins TRBV5-6 to TRBJ2-7; 11 bases are shared with TRBD2. The length of the CDR3 is 16 residues. Germline V CDR1 and CDR2: SGHDT, YYEEEE. J gave up 3 bases and V 0 bases, and 5 bases lay outside the gene matches. The CDR3, as DNA: TGTGCCAGCAGCTTGGATAGCGGGAGGGCCTACTACGAGCAGTACTTC. Protein product: CASSLDSGRAYYEQYF. The full variable domain, rest sourced from reference TRBV5-6 and TRBJ2-7, is DAGVTQSPTHLIKTRGQQVTLRCSPKSGHDTVSWYQQALGQGPQFIFQYYEEEERQRGNFPDRFSGHQFPNYSSELNVNALLLGDSALYLCASSLDSGRAYYEQYFGPGTRLTVT.

This chain uses TRBV6-5 with TRBJ2-7; D possibly corresponds to TRBD1 (7 bases). The germline V and J ends were trimmed by 4 bases and 1 base, with 14 bases remaining between them. Germline values: CDR1 MNHEY, CDR2 SVGAGI. The CDR3 sequence is 15 residues long. CDR3 loop: CASSSGDSQSYEQYF. CDR3 coding DNA: TGTGCCAGCAGTTCGGGGGACAGCCAATCCTACGAGCAGTACTTC.

The chain couples TRBV6-1 to TRBJ1-5; possible D gene TRBD1, 5 bases. This CDR3 spans 15 amino acids. CDR1 and CDR2 (germline): MNHNS, SASEGT. The V end lost 4 bases, the J end lost 5 bases, and 15 bases lay between the germline ends. The CDR3 sequence: CASSGGRGGDQPQHF. Here the CDR3 DNA reads TGTGCCAGCAGTGGGGGTAGGGGAGGCGATCAGCCCCAGCATTTT.

The chain joins TRBV4-1 to TRBJ2-3; possible D gene TRBD2, 6 bases. Trimming took off 1 base at V and 2 bases at J, with 10 bases between the two ends. Germline CDR1 and CDR2: MGHRA and YSYEKL. CDR3 length equals 15 residues. As DNA, the CDR3 is TGCGCCAGCAGCCAAGTCGGGGGATACACAGATACGCAGTATTTT. Protein: CASSQVGGYTDTQYF.

J is TRBJ2-1 and V is TRBV15; TRBD2 matches at 7 bases. Germline values: CDR1 LNHNV, CDR2 YYDKDF (reference sequence). With 5 bases clipped from V and 8 bases from J, the junction kept 12 bases outside the gene matches. This CDR3 is 15 amino acids long. This CDR3 is CATSGNGGVHDEQFF. CDR3 nucleotide sequence: TGTGCCACCAGCGGAAATGGGGGGGTACACGATGAGCAGTTCTTC.